What follows is one T cell receptor (beta chain) and its context. The V end lost 10 bases, the J end lost 3 bases, and 16 bases lay between the germline ends. The CDR3 is 13 amino acids. The germline V gene has CDR1 ENHRY and CDR2 SYGVKD. The entry originates in a study of blood T cell repertoires in COVID-19. Grouping used clinical history reported by participants in a survey and questionnaire. Sequenced by immunoSEQ multiplex PCR; TCRdb stores in-frame clones only, minus some. Counted here are 250,000 to 300,000 clones, roughly nine tenths occurring once; the ten biggest clones make up less than 2%.

This chain uses TRBV10-3 with TRBJ2-7; weak D call: TRBD2 (5 bases). The TCR originated in an older woman who had recovered from COVID-19. Sequencing input: PBMCs or T cells enriched from blood (not recorded which). CDR3 residues: CATGWGADYEQYF. The DNA of the CDR3 is TGTGCCACGGGGTGGGGAGCGGACTACGAGCAGTACTTC.